These 9 T cell receptor beta chains share one sample of origin, sequenced in a study of T cell responses to AZD1222 COVID-19 vaccine. Libraries were prepared by immunoSEQ multiplex PCR; TCRdb keeps only in-frame clonotypes and omits some of them. Here the sample spans around 70,000 clones, approximately 79% being singletons. Material: peripheral blood, obtained on day 0 of MenACWY control vaccination. The receptors shown here come from an adult in good health.

The chain links TRBV7-2 to TRBJ2-1; D unresolved. Germline lookup yields CDR1 SGHTA and CDR2 FQGNSA. Trimming stripped 1 base from V and 3 bases from J, with 7 bases between. This CDR3 is 14 amino acids long. DNA for the CDR3: TGTGCCAGCAGCTTAGGTGGATTCTACAATGAGCAGTTCTTC. Protein sequence: CASSLGGFYNEQFF.

The chain carries TRBV30 and TRBJ2-3, with D possibly being TRBD1 or TRBD2 (5 bases each). The CDR3 is 16 residues long. CDR1 is GTSNPN, CDR2 SVGIG, per germline (reference sequence). The V end lost 4 bases, the J end lost 2 bases, and 19 bases lay between the germline ends. Here the CDR3 reads CAWTRGRLVNTDTQYF. DNA of the CDR3: TGTGCCTGGACGAGGGGAAGGCTCGTTAACACAGATACGCAGTATTTT. Combining the CDR3 with reference TRBV30 and TRBJ2-3 gives the whole variable domain SQTIHQWPATLVQPVGSPLSLECTVEGTSNPNLYWYRQAAGRGLQLLFYSVGIGQISSEVPQNLSASRPQDRQFILSSKKLLLSDSGFYLCAWTRGRLVNTDTQYFGPGTRLTVL.

CDR3 region: CSAVPGQGKEAFF. The CDR3 DNA follows: TGCAGCGCAGTCCCGGGACAGGGCAAAGAAGCTTTCTTT. The chain combines TRBV29-1 with TRBJ1-1; 9 nucleotides align to TRBD1. Germline V gene lookup returns CDR1 SQVTM and CDR2 ANQGSEA. This CDR3 has 13 residues. The V and J ends lost 7 bases and 8 bases, in that order; junction bases with no gene match: 11.

The chain employs TRBV12-3 or TRBV12-4 and TRBJ1-1; TRBD1 matches 7 bases. The junction had 3 bases not matched to a gene; V was cut back by 7 bases and J by 1 base. The CDR3 is 13 amino acids. The CDR3 here is CASNRQGNTEAFF. The CDR3 region has the DNA TGTGCCAGCAACCGACAGGGGAACACTGAAGCTTTCTTT.

The chain has TRBV7-2 and TRBJ2-7; 9 bases map to TRBD1. This CDR3 is built from 14 residues. Germline-derived CDR1 and CDR2 are SGHTA and FQGNSA. The V segment lost 4 bases and the J segment 6 bases; nucleotides outside the gene matches: 7. The CDR3 sequence is CASSSTGGASEQYF. In nucleotides, the CDR3 is TGTGCCAGCAGCTCAACAGGGGGCGCATCCGAGCAGTACTTC. The variable domain in full, with the rest retrieved from reference TRBV7-2 and TRBJ2-7, is GAGVSQSPSNKVTEKGKDVELRCDPISGHTALYWYRQSLGQGLEFLIYFQGNSAPDKSGLPSDRFSAERTGGSVSTLTIQRTQQEDSAVYLCASSSTGGASEQYFGPGTRLTVT.

This chain links TRBV30 with TRBJ1-2; D unresolved. Germline values: CDR1 GTSNPN, CDR2 SVGIG (reference sequence). V lost 2 bases and J lost 4, with 8 bases in between. This CDR3 is 12 amino acids long. In nucleotides, the CDR3 is TGTGCCTGGAGTAAGGATACCTATGGCTACACCTTC. Encoded protein: CAWSKDTYGYTF.

This clone was recorded once. The V gene is TRBV7-9, the J gene TRBJ2-7; D unresolved. In germline, CDR1 is SEHNR, CDR2 FQNEAQ (reference sequence). Trimming shortened V by 5 bases and J by 3 bases, and 8 bases separated the two germline ends. There are 12 residues in the CDR3. DNA for the CDR3: TGTGCCAGCAGCCGGTCGGGCTACGAGCAGTACTTC. The encoded protein is CASSRSGYEQYF.

The CDR3 region is CASSLGGQGEHNQPQHF. CDR3 nucleotide sequence: TGTGCCAGCAGCTTAGGAGGGCAGGGGGAACATAATCAGCCCCAGCATTTT. The genes are TRBV7-9 and TRBJ1-5; 7 positions agree with TRBD1. With 1 base clipped from V and 4 bases from J, the junction kept 10 bases outside the gene matches. The germline gives CDR1 SEHNR, CDR2 FQNEAQ (reference sequence). The CDR3 is made up of 17 amino acids.

V and J are TRBV6-5 and TRBJ1-4; TRBD1 matches 7 bases. CDR3 size: 14 residues. The V gene's germline CDR1 is MNHEY and CDR2 SVGAGI. J was trimmed by 7 bases and V by 5 bases; bases with no gene match: 7. This CDR3 reads CASSPGQISEKLFF. DNA for the CDR3: TGTGCCAGCAGTCCGGGACAGATTTCTGAAAAACTGTTTTTT.